What follows are 20 T cell receptor beta chains derived from one specimen sequenced in a study of blood T cells in healthy people across ages. A sample-barcoded 5' primer and a J-beta primer mix were used in a second PCR of about 6 to 11 cycles. Using its own MiXCR run on the 5' RACE reads, TCRdb lists one record per CDR3 protein. The data show some 940,000 distinct CDR3 sequences, under 35% seen once. The same data also went into a second study, on T cells of mothers and their children.

Input material: blood. Receptors were obtained from a woman in her thirties or forties in good health.

Comment on this clonotype: A single base separates this from a much larger clone, so it may be a read error. V and J are TRBV7-2 and TRBJ2-5; maybe TRBD2 (5 bases). The J call may not be correct, given that the DNA end is closer to TRBJ2-1. CDR1 and CDR2 from the germline V gene are SGHTA and FQGNSA. This CDR3 has 15 amino acids. CDR3 nucleotide sequence: TGTGCCAGCAGGCCCACCTTAGCGCCTCAAGAGACCCAGTTCTTC. It specifies CASRPTLAPQETQFF.

This chain connects TRBV28 to TRBJ2-1; possibly TRBD2 for D (5 bases). The CDR3 runs 14 residues. CDR1 is MDHEN, CDR2 SYDVKM, per germline. The V end was cut by 5 bases, the J end by 7 bases, with 15 bases between. Written as DNA, the CDR3 is TGTGCCAGCAGTCTTATTATTGAGGGAAATGAGCAGTTCTTC. Encoded protein: CASSLIIEGNEQFF.

Only a few counts were recorded for this clonotype. V is TRBV6-5 and J is TRBJ1-2; maybe TRBD1 (6 bases). Germline V gives CDR1 MNHEY, CDR2 SVGAGI. V was cut by 6 bases and J by 4 bases, with 12 bases left in between. This CDR3 region has 13 residues. CDR3 amino acids: CASRRTDLYGYTF. The CDR3, as DNA: TGTGCCAGCAGGCGGACAGACCTCTATGGCTACACCTTC.

This clonotype was seen many times. CDR3 protein: CASSVGQGVRGYTF. The DNA for the CDR3 is TGTGCCAGCAGTGTAGGACAGGGAGTGAGGGGCTACACCTTC. The chain combines TRBV2 with TRBJ1-2, with TRBD1 matching over 8 bases. J gave up 8 bases and V 4 bases, and 9 bases lay outside the gene matches. This CDR3 comprises 14 residues. In germline, CDR1 is SNHLY, CDR2 FYNNEI.

The V gene is TRBV15, the J gene TRBJ2-2, with TRBD2 identical over 16 bases. The CDR3 is made up of 17 amino acids. Germline V lookup: CDR1 LNHNV, CDR2 YYDKDF (reference sequence). The V segment lost 9 bases and the J segment 4 bases; nucleotides outside the gene matches: 8. CDR3 in amino acids: CATNAGTSGGATGELFF. The CDR3 DNA reads as TGTGCCACTAACGCCGGGACTAGCGGGGGGGCCACCGGGGAGCTGTTTTTT.

This clonotype has just a few counts. The chain uses TRBV29-1 and TRBJ1-2, with 8 positions matching TRBD1. Trimming removed 7 bases from V and 6 bases from J; junction bases left unmatched: 7. This CDR3 is 12 amino acids long. Germline assignment: CDR1 SQVTM and CDR2 ANQGSEA. The CDR3 nucleotides are TGCAGCGCGAAGGGACAGGTCAATGGCTACACCTTC. Translated: CSAKGQVNGYTF.

A few counts support this clonotype. The V and J genes are TRBV29-1 and TRBJ1-2; weak D call: TRBD1 (5 bases). Germline V gene data show CDR1 as SQVTM and CDR2 as ANQGSEA. This CDR3 spans 11 amino acids. CDR3 DNA: TGCGGCGCGGCCCAGGGAGGGGGCTACACCTTC. As protein: CGAAQGGGYTF.

This clonotype was counted a few times. The CDR3 reads CASGGGAPDTQYF. In DNA, the CDR3 is TGTGCCAGCGGCGGGGGGGCTCCAGATACGCAGTATTTT. The V and J genes are TRBV28 and TRBJ2-3; 9 bases are a match to TRBD2. CDR1 is MDHEN, CDR2 SYDVKM, per germline. This CDR3 spans 13 amino acids. V trimming: 8 bases; J trimming: 4 bases; junction bases outside the gene matches: 4.

This clonotype has just a few counts. The chain carries TRBV4-3 and TRBJ1-5, with no clear D. Trimming removed 0 bases at V and 2 bases at J, with 17 bases between. Germline V gene data show CDR1 as LGHNA and CDR2 as YSLEER. The CDR3 totals 18 residues. As DNA, the CDR3 is TGCGCCAGCAGCCAAGACCCCCCAGCCGGCTCGGGCAATCAGCCCCAGCATTTT. It translates to CASSQDPPAGSGNQPQHF.

This chain links TRBV6-1 with TRBJ1-4; the match to TRBD1 covers 7 bases. Germline-derived CDR1 and CDR2 are MNHNS and SASEGT. With 3 bases clipped from V and 3 bases from J, the junction kept 4 bases outside the gene matches. CDR3 length: 15 residues. The CDR3 loop is CASSDGQVANEKLFF. CDR3 in DNA: TGTGCCAGCAGTGACGGACAGGTGGCTAATGAAAAACTGTTTTTT.

At least ten counts were recorded for this clonotype. This rearrangement joins TRBV5-4 to TRBJ2-7, with a weak D call TRBD2 (5 bases). The length of the CDR3 is 14 residues. V shed 2 bases and J shed 2 bases, with 11 bases lying between them. Germline CDR1 and CDR2: SGHNT and YYREEE (reference sequence). The CDR3 is CASSFGSGTYEQYF. In nucleotides, the CDR3 is TGTGCCAGCAGCTTCGGCAGCGGAACCTACGAGCAGTACTTC.

This chain joins TRBV6-5 and TRBJ1-6; D is uncertain. V dropped 7 bases and J dropped 10 bases, with 14 bases sitting between them. Looked up from germline, CDR1 is MNHEY and CDR2 is SVGAGI. The CDR3 is made up of 13 amino acids. The CDR3 sequence is CASTRDGTSPLHF. In DNA form, the CDR3 reads TGTGCCAGCACCCGTGATGGCACGTCACCCCTCCACTTT.

The chain's CDR3 is CASSRLGENNEQFF. CDR3 nucleotides: TGTGCCAGCAGCAGATTGGGGGAGAACAATGAGCAGTTCTTC. The chain combines TRBV11-2 with TRBJ2-1, with D perhaps assigned TRBD1 or TRBD2 (5 bases each). This CDR3 is 14 amino acids long. V was pared by 5 bases and J by 5 bases, with 13 bases between. CDR1 and CDR2 (germline): SGHAT, FQNNGV.

This clonotype was seen repeatedly, ten times or more. The chain carries TRBV21-1 and TRBJ2-7; TRBD1 reflects the table's D call only, with no check against the DNA. TRBV21-1 is shown as a pseudogene. This CDR3 region has 14 residues. The CDR3 sequence is CASSIGTGTYEQYF. As DNA, the CDR3 is TGTGCCAGCAGTATCGGGACAGGGACCTACGAGCAGTACTTC.

DNA for the CDR3: TGCAGTGCTAGGGGGGACAGGGGGTCCCAAGAGACCCAGTACTTC. Its protein product is CSARGDRGSQETQYF. The chain employs TRBV20-1 and TRBJ2-7; 11 positions match TRBD1. The DNA matches TRBJ2-5 better at its end, which makes the J call doubtful. Germline V gene sequence: CDR1 DFQATT, CDR2 SNEGSKA (reference sequence). This CDR3 has 15 residues.

V gene TRBV12-3 or TRBV12-4 combines with J gene TRBJ2-7, with 12 nucleotides matching TRBD2. Trimming at V came to 7 bases and at J to 6 bases, leaving 10 bases not matched to a gene. The CDR3 loop spans 15 amino acids. DNA for the CDR3: TGTGCCAGCACCGAACTAGCGGGGGGAAGAGGCGAGCAGTACTTC. Translation: CASTELAGGRGEQYF.

The chain is built from TRBV27 and TRBJ2-1; D is tentatively TRBD1 or TRBD2 (5 bases each). Germline V CDR1 and CDR2: MNHEY, SMNVEV (reference sequence). V was trimmed by 3 bases and J by 1 base, leaving 19 bases between them. The CDR3 is made up of 18 amino acids. The DNA of the CDR3 is TGTGCCAGCAGTTTTAGAGGGGCCATTCAATATTCCTACAATGAGCAGTTCTTC. This gives the protein CASSFRGAIQYSYNEQFF.

V usage is TRBV12-3 or TRBV12-4 and J usage is TRBJ1-2; D not certain. The CDR3 totals 15 residues. The V end was cut by 4 bases, the J end by 0 bases, with 12 bases between. The CDR3: CASSSMDRANYGYTF. The CDR3 nucleotides are TGTGCCAGCAGTTCAATGGACCGCGCTAACTATGGCTACACCTTC.

This chain links TRBV2 with TRBJ1-5, with D possibly matching TRBD1 (5 bases). The CDR3 contains 13 residues. Trimming removed 6 bases at V and 6 bases at J, with 12 bases between. The germline CDR1 and CDR2 sequences are SNHLY and FYNNEI. The CDR3 DNA follows: TGTGCCAGCAGATCAGGGCTCGCTCAGCCCCAGCATTTT. Its translation: CASRSGLAQPQHF.

The chain combines TRBV28 with TRBJ2-7, with 7 bases fitting TRBD1. The CDR3 extends over 15 amino acids. The germline CDR1 and CDR2 sequences are MDHEN and SYDVKM. Trimming took 3 bases from V and 2 from J; bases not matched to a gene: 7. CDR3 protein: CASSFSRDRAYEQYF. The CDR3 DNA reads TGTGCCAGCAGTTTCTCCCGGGACAGAGCCTACGAGCAGTACTTC.